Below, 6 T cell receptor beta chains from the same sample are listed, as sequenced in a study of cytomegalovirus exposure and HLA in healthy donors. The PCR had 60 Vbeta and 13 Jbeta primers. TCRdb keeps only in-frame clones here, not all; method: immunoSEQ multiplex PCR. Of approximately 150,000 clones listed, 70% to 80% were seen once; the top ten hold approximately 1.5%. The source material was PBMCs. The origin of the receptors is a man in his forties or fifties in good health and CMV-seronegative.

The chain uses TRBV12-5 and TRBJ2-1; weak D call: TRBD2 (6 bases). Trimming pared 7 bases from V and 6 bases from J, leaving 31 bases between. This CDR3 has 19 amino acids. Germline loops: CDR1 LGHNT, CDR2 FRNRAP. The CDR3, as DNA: TGTGCTAGTGCCCCCAAACCAGGTATAGCGGTGCCTTCCGCCAATGAGCAGTTCTTC. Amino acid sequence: CASAPKPGIAVPSANEQFF. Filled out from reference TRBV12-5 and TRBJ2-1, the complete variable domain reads DARVTQTPRHKVTEMGQEVTMRCQPILGHNTVFWYRQTMMQGLELLAYFRNRAPLDDSGMPKDRFSAEMPDATLATLKIQPSEPRDSAVYFCASAPKPGIAVPSANEQFFGPGTRLTVL.

CDR3 sequence: CASKATGGGLFF. CDR3 in DNA: TGTGCCAGCAAGGCGACAGGGGGGGGATTGTTTTTT. The J gene is TRBJ1-4, the V gene TRBV28; the match to TRBD1 covers 9 bases. Losses at the gene ends were 7 bases for V and 15 bases for J; bases not matched to a gene: 9. The CDR3 spans 12 residues. Germline CDR1 is MDHEN and CDR2 is SYDVKM.

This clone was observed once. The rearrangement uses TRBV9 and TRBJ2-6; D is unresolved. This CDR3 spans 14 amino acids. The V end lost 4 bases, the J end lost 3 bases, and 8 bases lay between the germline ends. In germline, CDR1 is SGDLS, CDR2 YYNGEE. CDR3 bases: TGTGCCAGCAGCCGATCGGGTGGGGCCAACGTCCTGACTTTC. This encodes CASSRSGGANVLTF. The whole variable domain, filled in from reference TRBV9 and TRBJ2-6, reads DSGVTQTPKHLITATGQRVTLRCSPRSGDLSVYWYQQSLDQGLQFLIQYYNGEERAKGNILERFSAQQFPDLHSELNLSSLELGDSALYFCASSRSGGANVLTFGAGSRLTVL.

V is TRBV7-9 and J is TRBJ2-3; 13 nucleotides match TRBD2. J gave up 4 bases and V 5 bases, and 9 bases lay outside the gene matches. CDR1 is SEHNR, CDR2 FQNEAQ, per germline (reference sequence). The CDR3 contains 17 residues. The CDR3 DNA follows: TGTGCCAGCAGCAGCCTACTAGCGGGAGGGCCGTCAGATACGCAGTATTTT. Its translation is CASSSLLAGGPSDTQYF.

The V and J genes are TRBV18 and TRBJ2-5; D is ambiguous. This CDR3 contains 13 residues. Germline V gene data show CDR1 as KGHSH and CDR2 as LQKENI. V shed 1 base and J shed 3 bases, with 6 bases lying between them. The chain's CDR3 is CASSPQRKETQYF. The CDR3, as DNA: TGTGCCAGCTCACCACAGAGGAAAGAGACCCAGTACTTC. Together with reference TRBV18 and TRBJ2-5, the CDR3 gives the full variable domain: NAGVMQNPRHLVRRRGQEARLRCSPMKGHSHVYWYRQLPEEGLKFMVYLQKENIIDESGMPKERFSAEFPKEGPSILRIQQVVRGDSAAYFCASSPQRKETQYFGPGTRLLVL.

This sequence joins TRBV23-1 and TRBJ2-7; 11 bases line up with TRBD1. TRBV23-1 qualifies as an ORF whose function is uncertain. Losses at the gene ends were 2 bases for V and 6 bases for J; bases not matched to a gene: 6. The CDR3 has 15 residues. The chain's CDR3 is CASSQPGQGEREQYF. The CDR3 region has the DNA TGCGCCAGCAGTCAACCGGGACAGGGGGAACGCGAGCAGTACTTC.